This TCR beta chain derives from a study of cytomegalovirus exposure and HLA in healthy donors. The wider study: Among the 300 to 400 donors who were genotyped, 81% fell in the genetic ancestry cluster that is associated with self-reported Caucasian donors. General study findings and limits: Presence/absence analyses took donor sequencing depth as roughly uniform. Accounts indicate the classifier identified cytomegalovirus status with strong specificity and sensitivity. The study put under 200 TCR beta chains on its list as cytomegalovirus-associated.

V was clipped by 2 bases and J by 4 bases, with 13 bases between them. The CDR3 loop spans 15 amino acids. CDR1 is SGDLS, CDR2 YYNGEE, per germline. PCR employed 60 Vbeta and 13 Jbeta primers. Method: immunoSEQ multiplex PCR; TCRdb's copy keeps in-frame clones and lacks some. The sample data list around 97,000 clones. On this clone: Its antigen remains unknown.

This clonotype was sampled from a middle-aged man in good health and CMV-seronegative. What was sequenced was PBMCs. This chain links TRBV9 with TRBJ1-3, with D possibly being TRBD1 (5 bases). CDR3 loop: CASSVEGDLGNTIYF. The CDR3 region has the DNA TGTGCCAGCAGCGTGGAAGGGGATCTAGGAAACACCATATATTTT.